This T cell receptor beta chain came from a study of blood T cell repertoires in COVID-19. Whole-study context: PBMCs, B-cell-depleted T cells, or T cells provided the cDNA or gDNA that made up the material.

V was shortened by 3 bases and J by 4 bases, with 10 bases between the two germline ends. This CDR3 spans 15 amino acids. CDR1 LGHNA and CDR2 YSLEER come from the germline V gene. The table lists this clone with a count of one. In the study's own analysis: Quantification of nucleated cells was approximated via reference gene primer amplification. Here immunoSEQ multiplex PCR was the method, and the copy in TCRdb shows in-frame clones only, minus some. The V and J calls and clone size were taken over from that table, and D and trimming were inferred from the DNA. The sample gives fewer than 200,000 clones, roughly 81% of which show up once; more than 7.5% is in the top ten.

The clonotype was recovered from a middle-aged man who had recovered from COVID-19. The genes are TRBV4-3 and TRBJ1-6; D not certain. The sequencing sample was made of peripheral blood. For the CDR3, the DNA is TGCGCCAGCAGCCAGGGTACAGTTTATAATTCACCCCTCCACTTT. Protein product: CASSQGTVYNSPLHF.